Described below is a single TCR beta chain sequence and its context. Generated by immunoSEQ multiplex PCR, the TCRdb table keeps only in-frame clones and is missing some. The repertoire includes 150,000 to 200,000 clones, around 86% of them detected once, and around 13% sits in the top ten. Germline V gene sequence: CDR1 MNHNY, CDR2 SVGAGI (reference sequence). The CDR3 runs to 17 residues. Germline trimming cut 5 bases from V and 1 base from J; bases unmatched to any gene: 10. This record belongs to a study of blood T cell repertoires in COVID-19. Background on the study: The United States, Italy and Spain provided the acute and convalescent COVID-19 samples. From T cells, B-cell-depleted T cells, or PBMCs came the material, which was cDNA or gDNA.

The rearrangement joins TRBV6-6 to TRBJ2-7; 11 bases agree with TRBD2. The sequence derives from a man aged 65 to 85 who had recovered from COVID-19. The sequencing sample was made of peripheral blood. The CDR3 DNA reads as TGTGCCAGCAGTCCTACTGTCCTAGCGGGAGGTTCCTACGAGCAGTACTTC. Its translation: CASSPTVLAGGSYEQYF.